Described below is a single T cell receptor beta chain sequence and its context. These data belong to a study of T-cell reconstitution after alpha-beta-depleted transplantation in children. Researchers prepared the TCRbeta library using unique molecular identifiers, the study reports. A single record per CDR3 protein comes from TCRdb applying MiXCR to the PCR reads. Of a few hundred thousand distinct CDR3 sequences listed, approximately 13% were seen once; the top ten hold about 5.6%. Looked up from germline, CDR1 is SNHLY and CDR2 is FYNNEI. J gave up 4 bases and V 4 bases, and 9 bases lay outside the gene matches. The CDR3 runs 16 residues.

This TCR was recovered from a human donor who donated a stem cell graft to a child with combined immunodeficiency. The gene calls are TRBV2 and TRBJ2-3; 9 nucleotides align to TRBD2. The source was PBMCs from the stem cell graft donor, collected from the stem cell graft. The CDR3 spells CASSGNSGGLPDTQYF. In DNA form, the CDR3 reads TGTGCCAGCAGTGGTAACAGCGGGGGGCTGCCAGATACGCAGTATTTT.